The 21 T cell receptor beta chains below all came from one sample that was sequenced in a study of blood T cell repertoires in COVID-19. The protocol was immunoSEQ multiplex PCR, while the TCRdb copy is restricted to in-frame clones and leaves out a portion. The sample consists of roughly 160,000 clones, 80% to 85% of them appearing once. The sample consisted of peripheral blood. The receptors were gathered from a man between 65 and 85 years old with active or convalescent COVID-19.

In regard to this clone: Germline is not matched at one junction end, which may reflect a read error. This chain joins TRBV6-2 or TRBV6-3 and TRBJ1-5; D is possibly TRBD1 (5 bases). Germline values: CDR1 MNHEY, CDR2 SVGEGT. The CDR3 has 12 amino acids. DNA for the CDR3: TGTGCCAGCAGTCAACATCAGGGCAGAGGCGAATTT. It encodes CASSQHQGRGEF.

The chain recombines TRBV6-5 with TRBJ2-4; tentative D call: TRBD2 (5 bases). CDR1 is MNHEY, CDR2 SVGAGI, per germline. CDR3 length equals 14 residues. V was clipped by 6 bases and J by 7 bases, with 16 bases between them. The CDR3 nucleotides read TGTGCCAGCAGCCCCGGTGGTCGCGGGAACATTCAGTACTTC. Encoded protein: CASSPGGRGNIQYF.

The DNA for the CDR3 is TGCGCCAGCAGCCAAGACGGTGACTACGAGCAGTACTTC. Its protein product is CASSQDGDYEQYF. The rearrangement links TRBV4-3 to TRBJ2-7; D remains ambiguous. Germline V gene sequence: CDR1 LGHNA, CDR2 YSLEER. The V gene lost 0 bases and the J gene lost 3 bases, with 6 bases spanning the gap. The CDR3 is 13 residues long.

This CDR3 reads CATSDAGIYYGYTF. As DNA, the CDR3 is TGTGCCACCAGTGATGCCGGGATCTACTATGGCTACACCTTC. The chain couples TRBV24-1 to TRBJ1-2; D is undetermined. Germline V CDR1 and CDR2: KGHDR, SFDVKD. There are 14 residues in the CDR3. V lost 3 bases and J 3 bases, leaving 10 bases between the germline ends.

In its sample, this clone was seen a few times. The rearrangement uses TRBV6-5 and TRBJ1-1; 8 bases fit TRBD1. CDR3 size: 14 residues. V lost 5 bases, J lost 1 base, and 3 bases stayed unmatched. The germline V gene encodes CDR1 MNHEY and CDR2 SVGAGI. CDR3 DNA sequence: TGTGCCAGCAGTCGGACAGGGAGGAACACTGAAGCTTTCTTT. It yields the protein CASSRTGRNTEAFF.

V usage is TRBV6-6 and J usage is TRBJ1-1; 9 bases match TRBD1. V lost 6 bases, J lost 4 bases, and 9 bases stayed unmatched. This CDR3 comprises 15 residues. CDR1 MNHNY and CDR2 SVGAGI come from the germline V gene (reference sequence). The CDR3 region is CASSRGQGTGTEAFF. CDR3 nucleotide sequence: TGTGCCAGCAGCCGTGGACAGGGGACAGGCACTGAAGCTTTCTTT.

CDR3 loop: CASGSGTGNYEQYF. The CDR3 DNA is TGTGCCAGCGGGTCCGGGACAGGGAACTACGAGCAGTACTTC. The chain carries TRBV10-3 and TRBJ2-7, with 9 bases lining up with TRBD1. Germline V gene sequence: CDR1 ENHRY, CDR2 SYGVKD. CDR3 length: 14 residues. Trimming removed 10 bases from V and 3 bases from J; junction bases left unmatched: 10.

The V call is TRBV28, the J call TRBJ1-2; no definite D call. The CDR3 sequence is 11 residues long. Trimming shortened V by 6 bases and J by 8 bases, and 10 bases separated the two germline ends. Germline CDR1 MDHEN, CDR2 SYDVKM. The CDR3 DNA reads TGTGCCAGCAGCTCCGGTTGGGGCTACACCTTC. This encodes CASSSGWGYTF.

The chain uses TRBV14 and TRBJ1-1; no clear D gene. Trimming removed 3 bases from V and 8 bases from J, with 13 bases in between. The CDR3 length is 13 residues. Germline CDR1 reads SGHDN; CDR2 reads FVKESK. CDR3 DNA: TGTGCCAGCAGCCATGGCGGCCGTGTGGAAGCTTTCTTT. This translates into CASSHGGRVEAFF.

V gene TRBV6-2 or TRBV6-3 combines with J gene TRBJ1-2; TRBD1 agrees at 8 bases. The length of the CDR3 is 12 residues. V was pared by 2 bases and J by 9 bases, with 2 bases of the junction left unmatched. The germline V gene has CDR1 MNHEY and CDR2 SVGEGT. For the CDR3, the DNA is TGTGCCAGCAGTTACCGGGACAGGCGCTACACCTTC. It specifies CASSYRDRRYTF.

The V gene is TRBV30, the J gene TRBJ1-4; D is perhaps TRBD1 (6 bases). CDR3 length: 14 amino acids. From germline, CDR1 is GTSNPN and CDR2 SVGIG (reference sequence). Trimming cost V 1 base and J 7 bases, with 13 bases left between them. DNA of the CDR3: TGTGCCTGGAGTGCACAGGGTGGTAGTGAAAAACTGTTTTTT. This codes for CAWSAQGGSEKLFF.

This chain uses TRBV5-4 with TRBJ2-7, with D perhaps TRBD1 (6 bases). This CDR3 is built from 16 residues. Germline CDR1 is SGHNT and CDR2 is YYREEE (reference sequence). V shed 0 bases and J shed 3 bases, with 16 bases lying between them. Here the CDR3 reads CASSLGPPVGGYEQYF. In DNA, the CDR3 is TGTGCCAGCAGCTTGGGGCCGCCGGTAGGGGGCTACGAGCAGTACTTC.

V and J are TRBV19 and TRBJ1-4; maybe TRBD1 (6 bases). Trimming cost V 9 bases and J 3 bases, with 14 bases left between them. CDR1 and CDR2 from the germline V gene are LNHDA and SQIVND (reference sequence). The CDR3 sequence is 14 residues long. Written as DNA, the CDR3 is TGTGCCAGCAAGGACAGAATTCCTAATGAAAAACTGTTTTTT. It translates to CASKDRIPNEKLFF. Combining the CDR3 with reference TRBV19 and TRBJ1-4 gives the whole variable domain DGGITQSPKYLFRKEGQNVTLSCEQNLNHDAMYWYRQDPGQGLRLIYYSQIVNDFQKGDIAEGYSVSREKKESFPLTVTSAQKNPTAFYLCASKDRIPNEKLFFGSGTQLSVL.

This sequence joins TRBV29-1 and TRBJ1-1, with D hard to call. CDR3 length equals 10 residues. Germline V gene lookup returns CDR1 SQVTM and CDR2 ANQGSEA. V dropped 4 bases and J dropped 7 bases, with 7 bases sitting between them. This chain's CDR3 is CSVVVSEAFF. The CDR3 DNA sequence: TGCAGCGTTGTAGTGAGTGAAGCTTTCTTT.

The genes are TRBV29-1 and TRBJ2-1, with 10 nucleotides matching TRBD2. CDR3 size: 13 residues. In germline, CDR1 is SQVTM, CDR2 ANQGSEA. V lost 5 bases and J lost 2; bases outside the gene matches: 0. CDR3 residues: CSVSGRAYNEQFF. The CDR3 nucleotides are TGCAGCGTTAGCGGGAGGGCCTACAATGAGCAGTTCTTC.

The rearrangement links TRBV28 to TRBJ2-7; D perhaps matches TRBD2 (6 bases). V was clipped by 6 bases and J by 0 bases, with 15 bases between them. The CDR3 has 15 amino acids. CDR1 is MDHEN and CDR2 is SYDVKM in the germline V gene. This CDR3 is CASSTREFPSYEQYF. Here the CDR3 DNA reads TGTGCCAGCAGCACTCGGGAGTTTCCCTCCTACGAGCAGTACTTC.

The rearrangement uses TRBV5-1 and TRBJ1-1; D possibly corresponds to TRBD1 (5 bases). V was cut by 0 bases and J by 1 base, with 13 bases left in between. CDR1 and CDR2 from the germline V gene are SGHRS and YFSETQ. The CDR3 has 16 residues. The CDR3 loop is CASSLGGGVRNTEAFF. DNA of the CDR3: TGCGCCAGCAGCTTGGGGGGCGGGGTAAGGAACACTGAAGCTTTCTTT.

V and J are TRBV18 and TRBJ2-4; D gene unclear. CDR3 length equals 15 residues. V was clipped by 5 bases and J by 0 bases, with 11 bases between them. Germline V gene data show CDR1 as KGHSH and CDR2 as LQKENI. The CDR3 loop reads CASSVYEAAKNIQYF. As DNA, the CDR3 is TGTGCCAGCTCAGTTTACGAAGCAGCCAAAAACATTCAGTACTTC.

This chain joins TRBV7-2 and TRBJ2-1; D possibly corresponds to TRBD2 (5 bases). This CDR3 region has 15 residues. Trimming removed 5 bases at V and 5 bases at J, with 16 bases between. Germline V CDR1 and CDR2: SGHTA, FQGNSA. CDR3 sequence (DNA): TGTGCCAGCAGCGCCACCGGGATCACAAACAATGAGCAGTTCTTC. It codes for CASSATGITNNEQFF.

A remark on this clone: Additional DNA sequences in this sample encode the identical CDR3. The chain is built from TRBV6-5 and TRBJ2-7; TRBD1 matches 7 bases. Germline V gene lookup returns CDR1 MNHEY and CDR2 SVGAGI. Unmatched junction bases numbered 6, after V lost 0 bases and J lost 4 bases. The CDR3 has 15 amino acids. DNA of the CDR3: TGTGCCAGCAGTTACTCCGGGACAGTCTCTTACGAGCAGTACTTC. Protein: CASSYSGTVSYEQYF.

The chain recombines TRBV6-6 with TRBJ2-7; weak D call: TRBD1 (6 bases). Germline CDR1 is MNHNY and CDR2 is SVGAGI (reference sequence). V lost 4 bases to trimming and J lost 2 bases, with 12 bases between them. This CDR3 has 14 residues. CDR3 sequence (DNA): TGTGCCAGCAGTTCGACAGGAACGGCCTACGAGCAGTACTTC. It encodes CASSSTGTAYEQYF.